The 10 T cell receptor beta chains below come from one sample, sequenced in a study of blood T cell repertoires in COVID-19. The data were produced by immunoSEQ multiplex PCR, yet TCRdb's version contains in-frame clones alone and is incomplete. The repertoire holds approximately 120,000 clones, roughly 80% seen once, with 5.5% in the top ten. Sequencing used peripheral blood. The receptors originated from a man in his sixties with acute or convalescent COVID-19.

The chain uses TRBV5-6 and TRBJ1-4, with 7 bases aligning to TRBD1. Unmatched junction bases numbered 7, after V lost 3 bases and J lost 2 bases. The CDR3 extends over 16 amino acids. Germline values: CDR1 SGHDT, CDR2 YYEEEE. The CDR3 DNA follows: TGTGCCAGCAGCTCTATAAAGGGGGCGACTAATGAAAAACTGTTTTTT. Protein product: CASSSIKGATNEKLFF.

The chain joins TRBV9 to TRBJ1-6; perhaps TRBD1 as D (5 bases). Trimming stripped 2 bases from V and 8 bases from J, with 11 bases between. CDR3 length: 14 residues. Germline V gene data show CDR1 as SGDLS and CDR2 as YYNGEE. The CDR3 here is CASSVKGFDSPLHF. The CDR3, as DNA: TGTGCCAGCAGCGTTAAGGGGTTTGATTCACCCCTCCACTTT.

The gene calls are TRBV5-1 and TRBJ1-5, with 9 nucleotides matching TRBD1. The germline V gene encodes CDR1 SGHRS and CDR2 YFSETQ. The trim removed 4 bases at V and 6 bases at J, leaving 8 bases unmatched. The CDR3 covers 15 residues. The CDR3 protein is CASSPTQGAGQPQHF. Written as DNA, the CDR3 is TGCGCCAGCAGCCCCACACAGGGGGCAGGTCAGCCCCAGCATTTT.

The gene calls are TRBV25-1 and TRBJ1-2; 8 nucleotides align to TRBD1. V lost 3 bases and J lost 6; bases outside the gene matches: 6. This CDR3 is built from 14 residues. Germline lookup yields CDR1 MGHDK and CDR2 SYGVNS. The CDR3 loop is CASSDLDRADGYTF. CDR3 bases: TGTGCCAGCAGTGATCTGGACAGGGCGGATGGCTACACCTTC.

The chain employs TRBV28 and TRBJ2-5; D is unresolved. This CDR3 region has 14 residues. CDR1 is MDHEN and CDR2 is SYDVKM in the germline V gene. The V end was cut by 0 bases, the J end by 3 bases, with 8 bases between. CDR3 region: CASSLWSIKETQYF. The CDR3 DNA is TGTGCCAGCAGTTTATGGAGTATCAAAGAGACCCAGTACTTC.

The V gene is TRBV5-8, the J gene TRBJ2-2; D possibly corresponds to TRBD1 (6 bases). The germline gives CDR1 SGHTS, CDR2 YDEGEE. The CDR3 extends over 15 amino acids. Between the trimmed V and J ends, which lost 1 base and 3 bases, there was a span of 10 bases. CDR3 DNA: TGTGCCAGCAGCTTGTTGGACAGAGACACCGGGGAGCTGTTTTTT. This translates into CASSLLDRDTGELFF.

This clone has a handful of counts. This sequence joins TRBV24-1 and TRBJ2-2; 9 bases align to TRBD1. V shed 3 bases and J 4 bases; nucleotides not matched to a gene: 14. CDR3 length equals 19 residues. The germline CDR1 and CDR2 sequences are KGHDR and SFDVKD. CDR3 nucleotides: TGTGCCACCAGTGATCCACTCGGTCCGGGACAGGGACGCACCGGGGAGCTGTTTTTT. This codes for CATSDPLGPGQGRTGELFF.

The rearrangement links TRBV5-1 to TRBJ1-1; D possibly corresponds to TRBD1 (5 bases). CDR1 is SGHRS, CDR2 YFSETQ, per germline. Between the trimmed V and J ends, which lost 4 bases and 0 bases, there was a span of 22 bases. This CDR3 comprises 18 residues. CDR3 sequence reads: CASSPQDSYLALNTEAFF. The CDR3 region has the DNA TGCGCCAGCAGCCCCCAAGACAGCTACCTTGCATTGAACACTGAAGCTTTCTTT.

The rearrangement links TRBV6-6 to TRBJ2-7, with 7 bases matching TRBD2. The V gene end was trimmed by 6 bases and the J gene end by 2 bases; junction bases not matched to a gene: 10. Looked up from germline, CDR1 is MNHNY and CDR2 is SVGAGI (reference sequence). The CDR3 contains 15 residues. The CDR3 loop reads CASSKGLADTYEQYF. CDR3 nucleotide sequence: TGTGCCAGCAGCAAAGGGCTAGCGGACACCTACGAGCAGTACTTC.

The chain joins TRBV6-1 to TRBJ2-2; TRBD2 matches 8 bases. The CDR3 extends over 15 amino acids. Germline V gene lookup returns CDR1 MNHNS and CDR2 SASEGT. Germline trimming cut 3 bases from V and 6 bases from J; bases unmatched to any gene: 6. The CDR3 DNA is TGTGCCAGCAGTGACCGGGGGGGCAATCCCGGGGAGCTGTTTTTT. It yields the protein CASSDRGGNPGELFF.